Shown below are 28 T cell receptor beta chains from a single sample sequenced in a study of OX40 agonist ivuxolimab in advanced cancers. The repertoire was sequenced with immunoSEQ multiplex PCR; TCRdb's copy has only in-frame clones and lacks some. The repertoire holds 75,000 to 100,000 clones, with around four fifths as singletons. The specimen was CD4+ or CD8+ T cells sorted from blood, collected in a trial of the OX40 agonist ivuxolimab. Receptor source: an adult with an advanced solid tumor such as melanoma, head and neck, liver or kidney cancer.

DNA of the CDR3: TGTGCCAGCAGCTCCAAGGGGGACTCACCCCTCCACTTT. The encoded protein is CASSSKGDSPLHF. The rearrangement links TRBV7-8 to TRBJ1-6; maybe TRBD1 (6 bases). Trimming shortened V by 4 bases and J by 10 bases, and 11 bases separated the two germline ends. Per the germline V gene, CDR1 is SGHVS and CDR2 is FQNEAQ. This CDR3 has 13 amino acids.

The chain combines TRBV6-6 with TRBJ2-2, with 14 nucleotides matching TRBD2. Unmatched junction bases numbered 4, after V lost 6 bases and J lost 4 bases. The CDR3 extends over 16 amino acids. CDR1 is MNHNY and CDR2 is SVGAGI in the germline V gene (reference sequence). This CDR3 reads CASRYGLAGGTGELFF. CDR3 nucleotide sequence: TGTGCCAGCAGATACGGACTAGCGGGGGGCACCGGGGAGCTGTTTTTT.

The chain links TRBV6-6 to TRBJ2-3; 10 positions match TRBD2. CDR3 length: 14 residues. V lost 0 bases to trimming and J lost 8 bases; unmatched junction nucleotides: 2. Germline-derived CDR1 and CDR2 are MNHNY and SVGAGI (reference sequence). The CDR3 here is CASSYSTSGVTQYF. CDR3 DNA: TGTGCCAGCAGTTACTCTACTAGCGGGGTTACGCAGTATTTT.

The chain carries TRBV19 and TRBJ1-6, with 7 bases lining up with TRBD1. V lost 5 bases and J lost 5; bases outside the gene matches: 3. The CDR3 totals 14 residues. CDR1 LNHDA and CDR2 SQIVND come from the germline V gene (reference sequence). The CDR3 loop is CASSVGQDNSPLHF. CDR3 bases: TGTGCCAGTAGTGTCGGACAGGATAATTCACCCCTCCACTTT.

The gene calls are TRBV7-2 and TRBJ2-4; D is unclear. Germline assignment: CDR1 SGHTA and CDR2 FQGNSA. V was trimmed by 6 bases and J by 7 bases, leaving 16 bases between them. The CDR3 spans 14 residues. In DNA form, the CDR3 reads TGTGCCAGCAGTTCCGACCTCCTGTATAACATTCAGTACTTC. Its translation is CASSSDLLYNIQYF.

The chain recombines TRBV2 with TRBJ1-6, with 9 bases matching TRBD1. Germline V gives CDR1 SNHLY, CDR2 FYNNEI. The CDR3 is made up of 16 amino acids. The V segment lost 6 bases and the J segment 7 bases; nucleotides outside the gene matches: 10. CDR3 residues: CASRGGGTGRNSPLHF. For the CDR3, the DNA is TGTGCCAGCAGGGGGGGAGGGACAGGGAGAAATTCACCCCTCCACTTT.

In its sample, this clone was seen once. The junction departs from germline at one end; a sequencing error may be responsible. The chain uses TRBV7-2 and TRBJ1-1; no definite D call. This CDR3 spans 13 amino acids. Per the germline V gene, CDR1 is SGHTA and CDR2 is FQGNSA. CDR3 DNA sequence: TGTGCCGGCAGCCCACAGAGGAACACTGAAGCTTTCTTT. It translates to CAGSPQRNTEAFF.

The rearrangement links TRBV25-1 to TRBJ1-6; D possibly corresponds to TRBD1 (5 bases). Trimming left V 5 bases short and J 1 base short, with 15 bases between. CDR1 and CDR2 from the germline V gene are MGHDK and SYGVNS. CDR3 length: 17 amino acids. The CDR3 is CASSLGGGRSYNSPLHF. CDR3 nucleotides: TGTGCCAGCAGTCTGGGGGGGGGTAGGTCCTATAATTCACCCCTCCACTTT.

This chain's CDR3 is CASMGQPNTEAFF. The CDR3 nucleotides are TGTGCCAGCATGGGACAGCCGAACACTGAAGCTTTCTTT. The chain uses TRBV25-1 and TRBJ1-1; 7 nucleotides align to TRBD1. Germline-derived CDR1 and CDR2 are MGHDK and SYGVNS. V lost 7 bases and J lost 1; bases outside the gene matches: 3. The CDR3 runs 13 residues.

V usage is TRBV7-2 and J usage is TRBJ2-3, with D tentatively TRBD2 (5 bases). Germline CDR1 and CDR2: SGHTA and FQGNSA. The CDR3 has 14 residues. Trimming removed 2 bases at V and 0 bases at J, with 6 bases between. CDR3 loop: CASSLRGSTDTQYF. The CDR3 coding sequence is TGTGCCAGCAGCTTAAGAGGGAGCACAGATACGCAGTATTTT.

Notes on this clone: A junction boundary mismatches the germline segment, possibly from a read error. The rearrangement uses TRBV7-2 and TRBJ1-1; the D is unclear. The CDR3 runs 14 residues. Germline-derived CDR1 and CDR2 are SGHTA and FQGNSA. The CDR3 DNA reads TGCGCCAGCAGCCAAGGGTCGGAAAACACTGAAGCTTTCTTT. It codes for CASSQGSENTEAFF.

The gene calls are TRBV18 and TRBJ2-3; D remains unclear. V was shortened by 2 bases and J by 0 bases, with 6 bases between the two germline ends. Looked up from germline, CDR1 is KGHSH and CDR2 is LQKENI. The CDR3 has 14 residues. CDR3 DNA: TGTGCCAGCTCACCAGATCTGAGCACAGATACGCAGTATTTT. Its translation: CASSPDLSTDTQYF. Full variable domain (outside the CDR3, taken from reference TRBV18 and TRBJ2-3): NAGVMQNPRHLVRRRGQEARLRCSPMKGHSHVYWYRQLPEEGLKFMVYLQKENIIDESGMPKERFSAEFPKEGPSILRIQQVVRGDSAAYFCASSPDLSTDTQYFGPGTRLTVL.

The chain employs TRBV5-6 and TRBJ1-5; D is undetermined. V gave up 1 base and J gave up 0 bases, with 8 bases separating them. Germline loops: CDR1 SGHDT, CDR2 YYEEEE. The CDR3 is 15 residues long. CDR3 in amino acids: CASSLNPGSNQPQHF. The DNA for the CDR3 is TGTGCCAGCAGCTTGAACCCAGGTAGCAATCAGCCCCAGCATTTT.

This clone occurred once. The chain combines TRBV18 with TRBJ1-1, with D possibly TRBD1 on 5 matching bases. CDR1 and CDR2 (germline): KGHSH, LQKENI. This CDR3 comprises 14 residues. The V end lost 3 bases, the J end lost 11 bases, and 19 bases lay between the germline ends. CDR3 DNA sequence: TGTGCCAGCTCACCCGACGAGGGGCGGGTTTGGGCTTTCTTT. Its translation is CASSPDEGRVWAFF.

V and J are TRBV10-3 and TRBJ2-4; D uncertain. V lost 4 bases and J lost 0, with 4 bases in between. This CDR3 has 13 residues. CDR1 is ENHRY and CDR2 is SYGVKD in the germline V gene. DNA of the CDR3: TGTGCCATCAGTGGTCCAGCCAAAAACATTCAGTACTTC. Protein product: CAISGPAKNIQYF.

The chain employs TRBV9 and TRBJ2-6, with 8 bases identical to TRBD2. V lost 2 bases and J lost 0; bases outside the gene matches: 4. The germline gives CDR1 SGDLS, CDR2 YYNGEE. CDR3 length: 17 residues. The CDR3, as DNA: TGTGCCAGCAGCGTTCGCGGGGGGACCTCTGGGGCCAACGTCCTGACTTTC. Protein sequence: CASSVRGGTSGANVLTF.

The chain employs TRBV6-1 and TRBJ2-2; D perhaps matches TRBD1 (6 bases). The germline V and J ends were trimmed by 4 bases and 2 bases, with 11 bases remaining between them. The germline CDR1 and CDR2 sequences are MNHNS and SASEGT. The CDR3 runs to 15 residues. The CDR3 DNA is TGTGCCAGCAGTGCCTACAGGGAAAACACCGGGGAGCTGTTTTTT. Its translation is CASSAYRENTGELFF.

The rearrangement joins TRBV4-1 to TRBJ2-1, with 8 bases fitting TRBD1. This CDR3 contains 16 residues. CDR1 MGHRA and CDR2 YSYEKL come from the germline V gene. With V trimmed by 6 bases and J by 2 bases, 9 bases remained unmatched. The CDR3 coding sequence is TGCGCCAGCAGTCCCGGACAGGGCCGAACCTACAATGAGCAGTTCTTC. It specifies CASSPGQGRTYNEQFF.

This chain connects TRBV7-9 to TRBJ2-5, with D possibly called TRBD1 or TRBD2 (6 bases each). Deletions cut 5 bases from V and 5 bases from J, with 21 bases between. The CDR3 consists of 16 residues. CDR1 SEHNR and CDR2 FQNEAQ come from the germline V gene (reference sequence). Here the CDR3 reads CASSTRGGPRVETQYF. CDR3 in DNA: TGTGCCAGCAGCACCAGGGGAGGTCCCCGAGTGGAGACCCAGTACTTC.

The chain uses TRBV6-6 and TRBJ1-2, with 8 bases lining up with TRBD1. The CDR3 is 14 amino acids. V shed 6 bases, J shed 5 bases, and the junction held 8 bases outside the gene matches. Germline loops: CDR1 MNHNY, CDR2 SVGAGI (reference sequence). The DNA of the CDR3 is TGTGCCAGCAGGGGGTCAGGGGGCGTTTATGGCTACACCTTC. Protein sequence: CASRGSGGVYGYTF.

This clone was seen a few times. This chain uses TRBV7-9 with TRBJ2-7; D unclear. Germline values: CDR1 SEHNR, CDR2 FQNEAQ (reference sequence). The CDR3 extends over 12 amino acids. Trimming cost V 1 base and J 4 bases, with 5 bases left between them. The CDR3 nucleotides are TGTGCCAGCAGCTTAGTGGGTTACGAGCAGTACTTC. Its translation is CASSLVGYEQYF.

The rearrangement joins TRBV2 to TRBJ2-1, with 10 bases lining up with TRBD2. Losses at the gene ends were 2 bases for V and 4 bases for J; bases not matched to a gene: 2. Germline V gene data show CDR1 as SNHLY and CDR2 as FYNNEI. The CDR3 extends over 15 amino acids. The CDR3 DNA is TGTGCCAGCAGTGAACAGCGGGGGGGATACAATGAGCAGTTCTTC. Translated: CASSEQRGGYNEQFF.

V usage is TRBV10-3 and J usage is TRBJ2-5; 9 bases map to TRBD2. Germline CDR1 and CDR2: ENHRY and SYGVKD. This CDR3 comprises 17 residues. V shed 8 bases and J 3 bases; nucleotides not matched to a gene: 16. This CDR3 reads CAIRGAASGERKETQYF. The CDR3 nucleotides read TGTGCCATCCGGGGGGCGGCTAGCGGGGAACGGAAAGAGACCCAGTACTTC.

V usage is TRBV7-9 and J usage is TRBJ2-4; a weak D match, TRBD1 (5 bases). Trimming took 1 base from V and 8 from J, leaving 9 bases between them. This CDR3 comprises 13 residues. Germline lookup yields CDR1 SEHNR and CDR2 FQNEAQ (reference sequence). CDR3 coding DNA: TGTGCCAGCAGCTTAGAAACAGGAGACATTCAGTACTTC. Amino acids: CASSLETGDIQYF. Drawing the rest from reference TRBV7-9 and TRBJ2-4, the complete variable domain is DTGVSQNPRHKITKRGQNVTFRCDPISEHNRLYWYRQTLGQGPEFLTYFQNEAQLEKSRLLSDRFSAERPKGSFSTLEIQRTEQGDSAMYLCASSLETGDIQYFGAGTRLSVL.

The V and J genes are TRBV19 and TRBJ1-4; possible D gene TRBD1, 5 bases. Germline V gene sequence: CDR1 LNHDA, CDR2 SQIVND (reference sequence). Deletions cut 8 bases from V and 7 bases from J, with 17 bases between. The length of the CDR3 is 14 residues. This CDR3 reads CASRPRDGGEKLFF. Written as DNA, the CDR3 is TGTGCCAGTCGGCCCAGGGATGGCGGTGAAAAACTGTTTTTT.

V gene TRBV10-1 combines with J gene TRBJ1-1; 7 nucleotides line up with TRBD1. The CDR3 totals 15 residues. V trimming: 0 bases; J trimming: 6 bases; junction bases outside the gene matches: 7. Looked up from germline, CDR1 is WNHNN and CDR2 is SYGVQD (reference sequence). CDR3 sequence reads: CASSESIQGRAEAFF. The CDR3 region has the DNA TGCGCCAGCAGTGAGTCAATACAGGGGCGAGCTGAAGCTTTCTTT.

The CDR3 region has the DNA TGTGCCAGCAGTCCGAGCGGGGGTATCGGGGAGCTGTTTTTT. This codes for CASSPSGGIGELFF. The V and J genes are TRBV6-5 and TRBJ2-2; 8 positions agree with TRBD2. Germline CDR1 is MNHEY and CDR2 is SVGAGI. This CDR3 has 14 amino acids. V lost 5 bases and J lost 7; bases outside the gene matches: 6.

Details on this clone: Other DNA variants within this sample encode the same CDR3. The chain uses TRBV28 and TRBJ2-7; unclear D gene. V dropped 4 bases and J dropped 0 bases, with 4 bases sitting between them. Germline CDR1 MDHEN, CDR2 SYDVKM. The CDR3 loop spans 12 amino acids. The DNA for the CDR3 is TGTGCCAGCAGTTCAATCTCCTACGAGCAGTACTTC. It specifies CASSSISYEQYF.